This paragraph covers one T cell receptor beta chain sequence. Its antigen is undetermined. Via 5' RACE with UMI labels, TRB cDNA libraries were prepared. TCRdb reprocessed the 5' RACE reads, with one entry per CDR3 protein and no DNA. Its clone listing holds about 120,000 distinct CDR3 sequences. This specimen belongs to a study of CXCR3-negative and CXCR3-positive naive CD8 T cells. General study points: CXCR3-positive naive cells had TRB CDR3s that were more hydrophobic than CXCR3-negative naive cells had.

This CDR3 comprises 14 residues. CDR1 and CDR2 from the germline V gene are DFQATT and SNEGSKA (reference sequence). The chain recombines TRBV20-1 with TRBJ1-1; TCRdb indicates TRBD1, and absent DNA this call remains unverified. The source material was naive CXCR3+ CD8+ T cells from blood. The subset denotes: CD45RO-CCR7+CD27+CD95- naive CD8+ T cells expressing CXCR3 (TNR3+). This TCR came from a human donor in good health. Some clones in this sample may be carry-over from other donors' samples. The chain's CDR3 is CSAPEGQGYTEAFF.